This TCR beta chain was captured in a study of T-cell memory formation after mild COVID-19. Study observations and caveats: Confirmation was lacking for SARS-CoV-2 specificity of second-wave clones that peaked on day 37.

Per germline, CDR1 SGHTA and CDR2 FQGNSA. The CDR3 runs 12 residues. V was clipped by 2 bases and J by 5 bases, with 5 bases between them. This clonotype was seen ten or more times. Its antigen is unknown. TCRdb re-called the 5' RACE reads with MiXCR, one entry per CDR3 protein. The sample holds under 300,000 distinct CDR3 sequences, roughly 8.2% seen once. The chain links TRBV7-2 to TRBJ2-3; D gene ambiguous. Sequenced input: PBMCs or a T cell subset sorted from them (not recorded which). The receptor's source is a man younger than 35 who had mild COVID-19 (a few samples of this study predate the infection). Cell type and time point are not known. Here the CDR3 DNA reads TGTGCCAGCAGCTTACTAAGAGATACGCAGTATTTT. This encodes CASSLLRDTQYF.